Following are 11 T cell receptor beta chains from one sample sequenced in a study of OX40 agonist ivuxolimab in advanced cancers. The repertoire was sequenced with immunoSEQ multiplex PCR; TCRdb's copy has only in-frame clones and lacks some. The sample holds tens of thousands of clones, 70% to 85% seen once. Sequencing used CD4+ or CD8+ T cells sorted from blood, obtained in a trial of the OX40 agonist ivuxolimab. Receptors originate from an adult with an advanced solid tumor such as melanoma, head and neck, liver or kidney cancer.

The V call is TRBV7-9, the J call TRBJ1-2; 8 nucleotides match TRBD1. The CDR3 extends over 16 amino acids. CDR1 is SEHNR and CDR2 is FQNEAQ in the germline V gene (reference sequence). V was pared by 5 bases and J by 3 bases, with 11 bases of the junction left unmatched. This CDR3 is CASSGGQAKPHYGYTF. The DNA of the CDR3 is TGTGCCAGCAGCGGGGGACAGGCCAAGCCCCACTATGGCTACACCTTC.

The chain combines TRBV11-2 with TRBJ1-2; unclear D gene. V lost 6 bases to trimming and J lost 6 bases, with 14 bases between them. The CDR3 totals 13 residues. Germline CDR1 SGHAT, CDR2 FQNNGV. CDR3 in DNA: TGTGCCAGCAGTTACTACACAAGGGATGGCTACACCTTC. Its translation: CASSYYTRDGYTF.

Written as DNA, the CDR3 is TGTGCCAGCAGCGTAGACGGGGGGTATGAAAAACTGTTTTTT. Its protein is CASSVDGGYEKLFF. The V call is TRBV9, the J call TRBJ1-4; perhaps TRBD1 as D (5 bases). V was cut by 0 bases and J by 6 bases, with 9 bases left in between. From germline, CDR1 is SGDLS and CDR2 YYNGEE. CDR3 length: 14 residues.

The chain couples TRBV7-9 to TRBJ2-1; 7 bases match TRBD1. Trimming removed 8 bases from V and 5 bases from J; junction bases left unmatched: 6. This CDR3 has 13 amino acids. Germline loops: CDR1 SEHNR, CDR2 FQNEAQ (reference sequence). The CDR3 sequence is CASGWDRDNEQFF. The CDR3 DNA follows: TGTGCCAGCGGATGGGACAGAGACAATGAGCAGTTCTTC.

This clone is a singleton in its sample. The rearrangement joins TRBV25-1 to TRBJ1-2; 9 bases map to TRBD1. Germline V lookup: CDR1 MGHDK, CDR2 SYGVNS. The CDR3 length is 14 residues. J was trimmed by 4 bases and V by 4 bases; bases with no gene match: 4. The DNA for the CDR3 is TGTGCCAGCAGTGCAACAGGGGGCTTCTATGGCTACACCTTC. Its protein is CASSATGGFYGYTF.

The chain uses TRBV5-1 and TRBJ2-1; perhaps TRBD1 as D (6 bases). Trimming shortened V by 0 bases and J by 8 bases, and 12 bases separated the two germline ends. The CDR3 extends over 14 amino acids. From germline, CDR1 is SGHRS and CDR2 YFSETQ. DNA of the CDR3: TGCGCCAGCAGCTTGGGGACAGTGATAGATGAGCAGTTCTTC. Protein sequence: CASSLGTVIDEQFF.

The table lists this clone with a count of one. The chain recombines TRBV28 with TRBJ2-3; D call uncertain. This CDR3 is 15 amino acids long. The germline gives CDR1 MDHEN, CDR2 SYDVKM. V was shortened by 3 bases and J by 2 bases, with 12 bases between the two germline ends. The CDR3 protein is CASSFSVVDTDTQYF. CDR3 sequence (DNA): TGTGCCAGCAGTTTTTCCGTGGTAGACACAGATACGCAGTATTTT.

The genes are TRBV19 and TRBJ2-2; 8 nucleotides line up with TRBD1. There are 17 residues in the CDR3. The V and J ends lost 0 bases and 2 bases, in that order; junction bases with no gene match: 5. CDR1 is LNHDA, CDR2 SQIVND, per germline (reference sequence). In DNA form, the CDR3 reads TGTGCCAGTAGTATAGAGACAGGGGTAATTAACACCGGGGAGCTGTTTTTT. Translating it yields CASSIETGVINTGELFF. Looking up the rest from reference TRBV19 and TRBJ2-2 gives the full variable domain: DGGITQSPKYLFRKEGQNVTLSCEQNLNHDAMYWYRQDPGQGLRLIYYSQIVNDFQKGDIAEGYSVSREKKESFPLTVTSAQKNPTAFYLCASSIETGVINTGELFFGEGSRLTVL.

This clone was recorded once. The V and J genes are TRBV27 and TRBJ2-7; D is possibly TRBD2 (5 bases). The V and J ends lost 8 bases and 2 bases respectively, with 31 bases between them. CDR1 MNHEY and CDR2 SMNVEV come from the germline V gene (reference sequence). The CDR3 length is 19 residues. The CDR3 nucleotides are TGTGCCAGCGGACCGACGGGTCGTAGCCGGCGGGCAGACCCCTACGAGCAGTACTTC. Residues: CASGPTGRSRRADPYEQYF.

This clone occurred once. The chain employs TRBV19 and TRBJ2-3, with D possibly being TRBD1 (6 bases). This CDR3 has 15 residues. CDR1 LNHDA and CDR2 SQIVND come from the germline V gene (reference sequence). Trimming stripped 5 bases from V and 5 bases from J, with 17 bases between. The CDR3 is CASSDVWGQGDTQYF. The CDR3 DNA reads TGTGCCAGTAGTGATGTCTGGGGGCAAGGAGATACGCAGTATTTT.

This clone was seen once. The chain has TRBV27 and TRBJ1-5; maybe TRBD1 (5 bases). V lost 5 bases, J lost 6 bases, and 14 bases lay in between. CDR1 MNHEY and CDR2 SMNVEV come from the germline V gene (reference sequence). The CDR3 runs 14 residues. The CDR3 loop is CASSDPGQAQPQHF. The CDR3 DNA is TGTGCCAGCAGTGACCCGGGGCAGGCTCAGCCCCAGCATTTT.